The rows below give T cell receptor beta chains drawn from one sample of a study of blood T cell repertoires in COVID-19. Clones were sequenced by immunoSEQ multiplex PCR, and TCRdb holds only the in-frame ones, with some missing. The repertoire holds roughly 250,000 clones, with about 85% as singletons. Sequencing input: PBMCs or T cells enriched from blood (not recorded which). The receptor set was obtained from a woman aged 30 to 39 with acute COVID-19. The CDR3 runs from the conserved cysteine through the conserved F or W. Fields, in order: D gene, J gene, V gene, clone size, CDR3 protein, CDR3 DNA. A D gene is named only where the DNA matches it firmly. Where a row states a size, it is once, few, many or the class of an expanded clone; other rows omit it.

D gene: -
J gene: TRBJ2-3
V gene: TRBV19
clone size: -
CDR3 protein: CASSSTGGGATQYF
CDR3 DNA: TGTGCCAGTAGTAGCACAGGGGGAGGGGCTACGCAGTATTTT

D gene: TRBD1
J gene: TRBJ1-5
V gene: TRBV3-1/TRBV3-2
clone size: -
CDR3 protein: CASSQTGGDQPQHF
CDR3 DNA: TGTGCCAGCAGCCAAACAGGGGGGGATCAGCCCCAGCATTTT

D gene: -
J gene: TRBJ2-3
V gene: TRBV19
clone size: -
CDR3 protein: CASSIVGPRLTDTQYF
CDR3 DNA: TGTGCCAGTAGTATAGTTGGCCCGAGACTCACAGATACGCAGTATTTT

D gene: TRBD2
J gene: TRBJ2-5
V gene: TRBV5-5
clone size: -
CDR3 protein: CASSPLPSGSTGETQYF
CDR3 DNA: TGTGCCAGCAGCCCCCTCCCTAGCGGGAGTACAGGGGAGACCCAGTACTTC

D gene: -
J gene: TRBJ1-5
V gene: TRBV30
clone size: -
CDR3 protein: CAWSLQNQPQHF
CDR3 DNA: TGTGCCTGGAGTCTTCAGAATCAGCCCCAGCATTTT

D gene: TRBD1
J gene: TRBJ1-3
V gene: TRBV28
clone size: once
CDR3 protein: CASSPLGQSVSGNTIYF
CDR3 DNA: TGTGCCAGCAGTCCCCTGGGACAGTCCGTCTCTGGAAACACCATATATTTT

D gene: -
J gene: TRBJ1-6
V gene: TRBV27
clone size: -
CDR3 protein: CASSWEWSSSPLHF
CDR3 DNA: TGTGCCAGCAGCTGGGAGTGGAGCTCTTCACCCCTCCACTTT

D gene: -
J gene: TRBJ1-5
V gene: TRBV10-3
clone size: -
CDR3 protein: CAISESGSNNQPQHF
CDR3 DNA: TGTGCCATCAGTGAGTCGGGGAGCAACAATCAGCCCCAGCATTTT

D gene: TRBD2
J gene: TRBJ2-7
V gene: TRBV10-2
clone size: -
CDR3 protein: CASPVGGGDAYEQYF
CDR3 DNA: TGCGCCAGCCCCGTGGGCGGGGGGGACGCCTACGAGCAGTACTTC

D gene: -
J gene: TRBJ2-7
V gene: TRBV4-2
clone size: few
CDR3 protein: CASSQEPGYEQYF
CDR3 DNA: TGTGCCAGCAGCCAAGAGCCAGGCTACGAGCAGTACTTC

D gene: -
J gene: TRBJ1-1
V gene: TRBV28
clone size: -
CDR3 protein: CASSLSPHRGLNTEAFF
CDR3 DNA: TGTGCCAGCAGTTTATCGCCACATAGGGGCTTGAACACTGAAGCTTTCTTT

D gene: -
J gene: TRBJ1-1
V gene: TRBV6-5
clone size: -
CDR3 protein: CASSSDLTEAFF
CDR3 DNA: TGTGCCAGCAGTTCAGATCTCACTGAAGCTTTCTTT

D gene: -
J gene: TRBJ1-6
V gene: TRBV6-4
clone size: -
CDR3 protein: CASSEQGGRHPLHF
CDR3 DNA: TGTGCCAGCAGTGAACAGGGCGGAAGGCATCCCCTCCACTTT

D gene: TRBD2
J gene: TRBJ2-7
V gene: TRBV5-1
clone size: -
CDR3 protein: CASSLRGTSGYEQYF
CDR3 DNA: TGCGCCAGCAGCCTCCGAGGGACTAGCGGTTACGAGCAGTACTTC

D gene: -
J gene: TRBJ1-1
V gene: TRBV30
clone size: -
CDR3 protein: CAWSGGGNTEAFF
CDR3 DNA: TGTGCCTGGAGTGGGGGGGGTAACACTGAAGCTTTCTTT

D gene: TRBD1
J gene: TRBJ2-1
V gene: TRBV24-1
clone size: -
CDR3 protein: CATSEPIGQDNEQFF
CDR3 DNA: TGTGCCACCAGTGAACCGATAGGACAGGACAATGAGCAGTTCTTC

D gene: -
J gene: TRBJ2-7
V gene: TRBV10-2
clone size: -
CDR3 protein: CASRDGRQGSYEQYF
CDR3 DNA: TGCGCCAGCAGGGACGGTCGGCAGGGGTCCTACGAGCAGTACTTC

D gene: -
J gene: TRBJ2-7
V gene: TRBV2
clone size: -
CDR3 protein: CASSEGGTASYEQYF
CDR3 DNA: TGTGCCAGCAGTGAAGGTGGGACTGCGTCCTACGAGCAGTACTTC

D gene: -
J gene: TRBJ1-2
V gene: TRBV7-9
clone size: few
CDR3 protein: CASSSPGGRGYTF
CDR3 DNA: TGTGCCAGCAGCTCCCCGGGTGGAAGAGGCTACACCTTC

D gene: TRBD2
J gene: TRBJ2-1
V gene: TRBV2
clone size: -
CDR3 protein: CASSETPLTSGREISVYNEQFF
CDR3 DNA: TGTGCCAGCAGTGAAACCCCACTGACTAGCGGGAGGGAAATCAGCGTCTACAATGAGCAGTTCTTC

D gene: TRBD2
J gene: TRBJ2-3
V gene: TRBV5-4
clone size: -
CDR3 protein: CASSFTPGTSGRDTDTQYF
CDR3 DNA: TGTGCCAGCAGCTTCACCCCCGGGACTAGCGGGAGGGACACAGATACGCAGTATTTT

D gene: TRBD2
J gene: TRBJ2-5
V gene: TRBV27
clone size: -
CDR3 protein: CASSVRLAGVQETQYF
CDR3 DNA: TGTGCCAGCAGTGTCAGACTAGCGGGAGTCCAAGAGACCCAGTACTTC

D gene: TRBD1
J gene: TRBJ1-2
V gene: TRBV19
clone size: few
CDR3 protein: CASSTRQGANYGYTF
CDR3 DNA: TGTGCCAGTAGTACCAGACAGGGAGCTAACTATGGCTACACCTTC